The 19 T cell receptor beta chains presented below share a single source sample, sequenced in a study of T-cell memory formation after mild COVID-19. MiXCR was run by TCRdb on the 5' RACE reads, yielding one entry per CDR3 protein. The sample has more than 110,000 distinct CDR3 sequences, about 14% seen once. Material for sequencing was PBMCs or a T cell subset sorted from them (not recorded which). All receptors derive from an adult woman who had mild COVID-19 (a few samples of this study predate the infection). Cell type and time point are not known.

J is TRBJ1-5 and V is TRBV20-1; the match to TRBD1 covers 8 bases. Trimming took 4 bases from V and 2 from J; bases not matched to a gene: 1. The CDR3 is 13 residues long. CDR1 and CDR2 from the germline V gene are DFQATT and SNEGSKA (reference sequence). CDR3 loop: CSATTGGNQPQHF. For the CDR3, the DNA is TGCAGTGCTACGACAGGGGGCAATCAGCCCCAGCATTTT.

The gene calls are TRBV5-6 and TRBJ1-2, with a tentative D call TRBD1 (6 bases). Germline V lookup: CDR1 SGHDT, CDR2 YYEEEE. The CDR3 totals 14 residues. The germline V and J ends were trimmed by 0 bases and 4 bases, with 10 bases remaining between them. The CDR3 coding sequence is TGTGCCAGCAGCTTGGACAGGGTCGGCTATGGCTACACCTTC. Protein: CASSLDRVGYGYTF.

V usage is TRBV7-8 and J usage is TRBJ1-5; D may be TRBD1 (5 bases). The CDR3 length is 15 residues. Germline CDR1 and CDR2: SGHVS and FQNEAQ. Between the trimmed V and J ends, which lost 2 bases and 1 base, there was a span of 9 bases. The CDR3 nucleotides read TGTGCCAGCAGCTTAAGGGGTGGAAGCAATCAGCCCCAGCATTTT. Its translation: CASSLRGGSNQPQHF. The variable domain in full, completed from reference TRBV7-8 and TRBJ1-5, reads GAGVSQSPRYKVAKRGQDVALRCDPISGHVSLFWYQQALGQGPEFLTYFQNEAQLDKSGLPSDRFFAERPEGSVSTLKIQRTQQEDSAVYLCASSLRGGSNQPQHFGDGTRLSIL.

The chain recombines TRBV4-1 with TRBJ2-1; TRBD2 matches 7 bases. The V gene end was trimmed by 4 bases and the J gene end by 7 bases; junction bases not matched to a gene: 13. This CDR3 has 16 amino acids. In germline, CDR1 is MGHRA, CDR2 YSYEKL. The CDR3 DNA reads as TGCGCCAGCAGCCCCCCTGGGCGGGGGAGTGGGAATGAGCAGTTCTTC. It is translated as CASSPPGRGSGNEQFF.

The chain combines TRBV7-9 with TRBJ2-7; TRBD1 aligns across 8 bases. The CDR3 runs to 13 residues. With V trimmed by 4 bases and J by 5 bases, 4 bases remained unmatched. Per germline, CDR1 SEHNR and CDR2 FQNEAQ (reference sequence). The CDR3 region is CASSSGTGDEQYF. As DNA, the CDR3 is TGTGCCAGCAGCTCCGGGACAGGTGACGAGCAGTACTTC.

This clonotype was seen a few times. The genes are TRBV4-1 and TRBJ2-7; 10 bases align to TRBD1. Trimming took 3 bases from V and 6 from J; bases not matched to a gene: 11. Germline-derived CDR1 and CDR2 are MGHRA and YSYEKL. The CDR3 sequence is 16 residues long. The CDR3 DNA reads TGCGCCAGCAGCCAGAGCCCGCCGGGACAGGGGAGCGAGCAGTACTTC. It yields the protein CASSQSPPGQGSEQYF.

V is TRBV7-9 and J is TRBJ1-2; D gene uncertain. The CDR3 length is 15 residues. The V gene lost 7 bases and the J gene lost 0 bases, with 15 bases spanning the gap. Germline CDR1 is SEHNR and CDR2 is FQNEAQ (reference sequence). CDR3 DNA: TGTGCCAGCACCGCCTCAGACCCCTCTAACTATGGCTACACCTTC. Translation gives CASTASDPSNYGYTF.

The chain employs TRBV4-1 and TRBJ2-1, with D maybe TRBD2 (5 bases). Per germline, CDR1 MGHRA and CDR2 YSYEKL. V lost 1 base and J lost 10, with 14 bases in between. The CDR3 is made up of 14 amino acids. CDR3 sequence (DNA): TGCGCCAGCAGCCAAGGATCGTCCCGGGAAGAGCAGTTCTTC. Amino acid sequence: CASSQGSSREEQFF.

The V call is TRBV29-1, the J call TRBJ1-1; perhaps TRBD1 as D (5 bases). Trimming took 4 bases from V and 6 from J, leaving 12 bases between them. Per germline, CDR1 SQVTM and CDR2 ANQGSEA. The CDR3 length is 12 residues. The CDR3 DNA reads TGCAGCGTTGCCCACGAGGGGCCTGAAGCTTTCTTT. It encodes CSVAHEGPEAFF.

V and J are TRBV5-1 and TRBJ1-4; D call uncertain. The CDR3 length is 12 residues. V was pared by 3 bases and J by 5 bases, with 5 bases between. CDR1 and CDR2 from the germline V gene are SGHRS and YFSETQ. In nucleotides, the CDR3 is TGCGCCAGCAGCTCTGTAAATGAAAAACTGTTTTTT. Translating gives CASSSVNEKLFF.

The chain has TRBV12-3 or TRBV12-4 and TRBJ2-1, with D perhaps matching TRBD1 or TRBD2 (5 bases each). This CDR3 has 15 amino acids. V gave up 6 bases and J gave up 5 bases, with 17 bases separating them. Written as DNA, the CDR3 is TGTGCCAGCAGCCCGACAGCGGCTCGAGACAATGAGCAGTTCTTC. Protein sequence: CASSPTAARDNEQFF.

This clonotype has ten or more counts. The J gene is TRBJ2-3, the V gene TRBV5-6; 10 bases map to TRBD2. Germline CDR1 and CDR2: SGHDT and YYEEEE. This CDR3 has 15 residues. J gave up 4 bases and V 1 base, and 3 bases lay outside the gene matches. The CDR3 reads CASSLSGGAPDTQYF. CDR3 coding DNA: TGTGCCAGCAGCTTGAGCGGGGGGGCCCCAGATACGCAGTATTTT. The full variable domain, rest sourced from reference TRBV5-6 and TRBJ2-3, is DAGVTQSPTHLIKTRGQQVTLRCSPKSGHDTVSWYQQALGQGPQFIFQYYEEEERQRGNFPDRFSGHQFPNYSSELNVNALLLGDSALYLCASSLSGGAPDTQYFGPGTRLTVL.

This clonotype was recorded a few times. The rearrangement joins TRBV9 to TRBJ2-7; unclear D gene. This CDR3 has 14 amino acids. The ends were cut back, 0 bases at V and 6 bases at J, with 13 bases in the middle. Germline CDR1 and CDR2: SGDLS and YYNGEE. The CDR3 DNA reads TGTGCCAGCAGCGTAGACGCCACCCTCGGCGAGCAGTACTTC. Protein sequence: CASSVDATLGEQYF.

In this sample, this clonotype turned up a few times. The V gene is TRBV7-9, the J gene TRBJ1-3; D gene uncertain. The CDR3 has 15 residues. Germline V CDR1 and CDR2: SEHNR, FQNEAQ (reference sequence). Trimming cost V 0 bases and J 2 bases, with 8 bases left between them. CDR3 in amino acids: CASSLAWTPGNTIYF. The CDR3 bases are TGTGCCAGCAGCTTAGCTTGGACGCCTGGAAACACCATATATTTT. Full variable domain (remainder filled in from reference TRBV7-9 and TRBJ1-3): DTGVSQNPRHKITKRGQNVTFRCDPISEHNRLYWYRQTLGQGPEFLTYFQNEAQLEKSRLLSDRFSAERPKGSFSTLEIQRTEQGDSAMYLCASSLAWTPGNTIYFGEGSWLTVV.

This clonotype was seen a few times. The chain combines TRBV7-9 with TRBJ1-2; 8 positions agree with TRBD1. CDR3 length: 16 amino acids. Trimming cost V 1 base and J 8 bases; bases outside gene matches: 12. From germline, CDR1 is SEHNR and CDR2 FQNEAQ (reference sequence). CDR3 region: CASSLGGGAGQEGYTF. In DNA form, the CDR3 reads TGTGCCAGCAGCTTAGGAGGAGGAGCGGGACAGGAGGGCTACACCTTC. The full variable domain, rest sourced from reference TRBV7-9 and TRBJ1-2, is DTGVSQNPRHKITKRGQNVTFRCDPISEHNRLYWYRQTLGQGPEFLTYFQNEAQLEKSRLLSDRFSAERPKGSFSTLEIQRTEQGDSAMYLCASSLGGGAGQEGYTFGSGTRLTVV.

This clonotype was detected a few times. V is TRBV7-9 and J is TRBJ2-7; 7 bases match TRBD1. Germline assignment: CDR1 SEHNR and CDR2 FQNEAQ (reference sequence). This CDR3 has 13 residues. V lost 6 bases, J lost 4 bases, and 6 bases stayed unmatched. The DNA of the CDR3 is TGTGCCAGCAGTCCGGGACAGCAATACGAGCAGTACTTC. Its translation is CASSPGQQYEQYF.

This chain uses TRBV6-2 or TRBV6-3 with TRBJ1-2; the match to TRBD1 covers 10 bases. Unmatched junction bases numbered 10, after V lost 6 bases and J lost 6 bases. The CDR3 contains 15 residues. Germline-derived CDR1 and CDR2 are MNHEY and SVGEGT. The CDR3 DNA follows: TGTGCCAGCAGCACCGGGACAGGGGAGGTGAATGGCTACACCTTC. The encoded protein is CASSTGTGEVNGYTF.

This clonotype has more than one count but fewer than ten. CDR3 DNA sequence: TGCGCCAGCAGCCAGCTGACGGGAGGCTACGAGCAGTACTTC. It specifies CASSQLTGGYEQYF. The rearrangement links TRBV4-1 to TRBJ2-7; 7 bases align to TRBD2. The CDR3 covers 14 residues. Germline trimming cut 3 bases from V and 3 bases from J; bases unmatched to any gene: 5. CDR1 and CDR2 from the germline V gene are MGHRA and YSYEKL.

This clonotype was seen repeatedly, ten times or more. This chain uses TRBV29-1 with TRBJ2-5; the D gene is possibly TRBD2 (6 bases). Germline V gene sequence: CDR1 SQVTM, CDR2 ANQGSEA. The CDR3 runs to 14 residues. The ends were cut back, 4 bases at V and 3 bases at J, with 15 bases in the middle. The CDR3 here is CSVAGASDKETQYF. CDR3 nucleotides: TGCAGCGTTGCCGGAGCTAGCGACAAAGAGACCCAGTACTTC.